This TCR beta chain was sequenced for a study of regulatory T cells in long-lasting Graves disease. This CDR3 spans 13 amino acids. The V end was cut by 3 bases, the J end by 1 base, with 6 bases between. Per germline, CDR1 DFQATT and CDR2 SNEGSKA (reference sequence). Researchers made TCR beta libraries by using iRepertoire HTBI primers and running Arm-PCR on CDR3 regions. TCRdb passed the multiplex PCR reads through MiXCR, listing each CDR3 protein once. The profile shows roughly 350,000 distinct CDR3 sequences, 15% to 20% of them singletons. Many counts were recorded for this clonotype. Time point specified: newly diagnosed GD, antithyroid drugs for less than 3 months. Researchers made the TCR library from RNA that was extracted from PBMCs. Criteria from the American Thyroid Association guidelines were applied to diagnose Graves' disease. In addition, the sample was reused for a study of T cells in Graves' hyperthyroidism and ophthalmopathy. That study adds: Disease duration under 2 months; hyperthyroidism patients were aged 18 to 65.

The clonotype originates from a woman younger than 35 with Graves disease. This chain links TRBV20-1 with TRBJ2-2; tentative D call: TRBD2 (6 bases). The source material was peripheral blood mononuclear cells (PBMCs), sampled at new diagnosis, from a patient treated with antithyroid drugs. CDR3 nucleotide sequence: TGCAGTGCTAGCGGGGGGAACACCGGGGAGCTGTTTTTT. Its translation: CSASGGNTGELFF.